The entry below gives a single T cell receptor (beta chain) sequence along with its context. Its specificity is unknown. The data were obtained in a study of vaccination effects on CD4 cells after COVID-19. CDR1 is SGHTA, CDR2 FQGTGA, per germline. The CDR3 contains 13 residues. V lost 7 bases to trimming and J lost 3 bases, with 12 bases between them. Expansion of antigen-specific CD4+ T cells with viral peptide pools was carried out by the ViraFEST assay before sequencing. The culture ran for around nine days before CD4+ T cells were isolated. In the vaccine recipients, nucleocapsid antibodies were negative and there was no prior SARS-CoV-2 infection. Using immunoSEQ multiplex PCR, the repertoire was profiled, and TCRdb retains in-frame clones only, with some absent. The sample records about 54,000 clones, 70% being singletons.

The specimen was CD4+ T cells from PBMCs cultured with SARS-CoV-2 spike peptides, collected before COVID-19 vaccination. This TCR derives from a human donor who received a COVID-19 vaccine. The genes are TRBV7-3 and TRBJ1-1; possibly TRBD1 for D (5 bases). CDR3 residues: CASKGEAYTEAFF. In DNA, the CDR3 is TGTGCCAGCAAAGGGGAGGCGTACACTGAAGCTTTCTTT.